These 7 T cell receptor beta chains were all obtained from the same sample, sequenced in a study of blood T cells in healthy people across ages (dated by TCRdb to about 2015). Library preparation used 5' RACE. The sequencer was an Illumina HiSeq 2500. The second PCR ran for about 6 to 12 cycles and used a J-beta primer mix along with a sample-barcoded 5' primer. The raw public reads went through TCRdb reprocessing: fastp at Q25, MiXCR clone calling, in-frame beta chains kept. Rows with a matching CDR3 protein are joined into one entry that keeps the most common DNA and genes. This sample lists hundreds of thousands of distinct CDR3 sequences; around 62% were detected once. Roughly a quarter of the sample rests with the top ten. The source material was blood. The receptors here all came from a man younger than 45 in good health.

V is TRBV2 and J is TRBJ2-7; weak D call: TRBD1 (5 bases). This CDR3 has 14 residues. The germline V gene encodes CDR1 SNHLY and CDR2 FYNNEI. V was pared by 3 bases and J by 3 bases, with 12 bases between. CDR3 nucleotide sequence: TGTGCCAGCAGTGACAGGGATGTGAACTACGAGCAGTACTTC. As protein: CASSDRDVNYEQYF.

J is TRBJ2-5 and V is TRBV27; D gene ambiguous. The last part of the DNA fits TRBJ2-7 better; the J call may be wrong. This CDR3 has 15 amino acids. The germline CDR1 and CDR2 sequences are MNHEY and SMNVEV (reference sequence). CDR3 nucleotide sequence: TGTGCCAGCAGTTTATCCTTCCATGTCATCTACGAGCAGTACTTC. This encodes CASSLSFHVIYEQYF.

This clonotype came up a few times. This chain connects TRBV4-2 to TRBJ2-3, with D tentatively TRBD2 (6 bases). Germline CDR1 LGHNA, CDR2 YNFKEQ. V lost 0 bases, J lost 1 base, and 11 bases lay in between. This CDR3 spans 16 amino acids. This chain's CDR3 is CASSQDQAGRTDTQYF. The CDR3 DNA reads as TGTGCCAGCAGCCAAGATCAAGCGGGTCGCACAGATACGCAGTATTTT.

The J gene is TRBJ2-1, the V gene TRBV28; 7 bases are a match to TRBD2. The germline gives CDR1 MDHEN, CDR2 SYDVKM. V shed 5 bases, J shed 4 bases, and the junction held 8 bases outside the gene matches. CDR3 length: 15 residues. CDR3 sequence reads: CASSEPGGSYNEQFF. The CDR3 DNA is TGTGCCAGCAGTGAACCCGGGGGGTCGTACAATGAGCAGTTCTTC.

V is TRBV6-1 and J is TRBJ2-7; 7 positions match TRBD1. In germline, CDR1 is MNHNS, CDR2 SASEGT. Trimming took 5 bases from V and 3 from J; bases not matched to a gene: 13. The CDR3 is made up of 16 amino acids. In DNA, the CDR3 is TGTGCCAGCAGTAAGGATCCGGGACAGAGGATCTACGAGCAGTACTTC. It translates to CASSKDPGQRIYEQYF.

The sample holds a few counts of this clonotype. This chain joins TRBV20-1 and TRBJ2-1; 9 bases map to TRBD1. Germline CDR1 reads DFQATT; CDR2 reads SNEGSKA (reference sequence). The junction had 4 bases not matched to a gene; V was cut back by 5 bases and J by 2 bases. This CDR3 comprises 14 residues. In nucleotides, the CDR3 is TGCAGTGCTTCGGACAGGGGTACCTACAATGAGCAGTTCTTC. Translated, it gives CSASDRGTYNEQFF.

The chain is built from TRBV29-1 and TRBJ2-7; D tentatively reads TRBD1 or TRBD2 (6 bases each). The V and J ends lost 0 bases and 7 bases respectively, with 16 bases between them. Per the germline V gene, CDR1 is SQVTM and CDR2 is ANQGSEA. The CDR3 consists of 14 residues. CDR3 amino acids: CSVEDGGRSVEQYF. The DNA of the CDR3 is TGCAGCGTTGAAGATGGGGGGCGGTCGGTTGAGCAGTACTTC.